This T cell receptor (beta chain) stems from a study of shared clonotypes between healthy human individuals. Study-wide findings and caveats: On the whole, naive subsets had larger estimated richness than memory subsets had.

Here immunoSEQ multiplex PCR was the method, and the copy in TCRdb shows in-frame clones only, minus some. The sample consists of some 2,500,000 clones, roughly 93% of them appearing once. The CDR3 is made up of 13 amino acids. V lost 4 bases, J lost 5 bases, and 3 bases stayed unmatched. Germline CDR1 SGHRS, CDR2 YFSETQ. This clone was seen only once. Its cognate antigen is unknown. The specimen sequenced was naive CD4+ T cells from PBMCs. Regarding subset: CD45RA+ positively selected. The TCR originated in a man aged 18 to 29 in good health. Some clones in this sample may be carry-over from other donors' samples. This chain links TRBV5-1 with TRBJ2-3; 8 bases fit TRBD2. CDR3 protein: CASSRGGEDTQYF. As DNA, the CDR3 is TGCGCCAGCAGCCGGGGGGGAGAAGATACGCAGTATTTT. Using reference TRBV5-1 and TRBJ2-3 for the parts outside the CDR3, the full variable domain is KAGVTQTPRYLIKTRGQQVTLSCSPISGHRSVSWYQQTPGQGLQFLFEYFSETQRNKGNFPGRFSGRQFSNSRSEMNVSTLELGDSALYLCASSRGGEDTQYFGPGTRLTVL.